This T cell receptor (beta chain) was captured in a study of blood T cell repertoires in COVID-19. Study as a whole: Acute-phase and convalescent COVID-19 samples originated in the United States, Italy and Spain. The analysed material was cDNA or gDNA that came from T cells, B-cell-depleted T cells, or PBMCs.

Using immunoSEQ multiplex PCR, the repertoire was profiled, and TCRdb retains in-frame clones only, with some absent. In the table there are a few hundred thousand clones, nearly 90% of which are singletons. Exposed volunteers were people who met a COVID-19 case within 2 weeks before study entry. Trimming pared 4 bases from V and 9 bases from J, leaving 19 bases between. The CDR3 totals 16 residues. CDR1 is LGHNA, CDR2 YSLEER, per germline. The receptor comes from a man aged 30 to 45 who had been exposed to COVID-19. Sequenced: PBMCs or T cells enriched from blood (not recorded which). The chain has TRBV4-3 and TRBJ1-6, with D perhaps TRBD1 (6 bases). The CDR3 sequence: CASSRIQGAVSSPLHF. The CDR3 nucleotides are TGCGCCAGCAGCCGCATACAGGGTGCAGTTAGTTCACCCCTCCACTTT.